The 26 T cell receptor beta chains reported below all come from one sample, sequenced in a study of beta chain features in type 1 diabetes. Every isolated RNA sample was fully reverse transcribed, so sequencing captured expressed TCRB transcripts. Assay used: immunoSEQ multiplex PCR; TCRdb lists only in-frame clones, some missing. This sample has hundreds of thousands of clones, with roughly an eighth found just once. Study outcomes and limitations: In every one of the four CD4+ subsets, TCRB CDR3s were moderately but significantly shorter in Type 1 diabetes patients.

The antigens of these receptors remain unknown. The sequencing input was naive CD4+ T cells from blood. The receptors originated from a man aged 30 to 39 with type 1 diabetes.

There are a few counts of this clone. The chain recombines TRBV28 with TRBJ2-7; 8 bases agree with TRBD1. Germline CDR1 reads MDHEN; CDR2 reads SYDVKM. The CDR3 totals 16 residues. V shed 4 bases, J shed 1 base, and the junction held 9 bases outside the gene matches. The CDR3 DNA is TGTGCCAGCAGTTCGAGGACAGGGTCTGGGTCCTACGAGCAGTACTTC. Its translation is CASSSRTGSGSYEQYF.

The chain recombines TRBV9 with TRBJ2-2, with 15 bases lining up with TRBD2. Germline trimming cut 3 bases from V and 3 bases from J; bases unmatched to any gene: 3. The CDR3 runs 17 residues. The germline V gene encodes CDR1 SGDLS and CDR2 YYNGEE. The CDR3 sequence: CASSGGLAGGYTGELFF. For the CDR3, the DNA is TGTGCCAGCAGCGGGGGACTAGCGGGAGGTTACACCGGGGAGCTGTTTTTT.

V is TRBV5-1 and J is TRBJ1-1; 10 bases are shared with TRBD1. This CDR3 region has 14 residues. The germline CDR1 and CDR2 sequences are SGHRS and YFSETQ. With 0 bases clipped from V and 5 bases from J, the junction kept 1 base outside the gene matches. Here the CDR3 DNA reads TGCGCCAGCAGCTTGGGGGGACAGGGGACTGAAGCTTTCTTT. Residues: CASSLGGQGTEAFF.

This clone showed up just a few times. Here the CDR3 DNA reads TGCGCCAGCAGCCCAGGGTCCCCTGGTGGGGCCAACGTCCTGACTTTC. Translating it yields CASSPGSPGGANVLTF. The chain is built from TRBV5-1 and TRBJ2-6; possible D gene TRBD1, 5 bases. Germline assignment: CDR1 SGHRS and CDR2 YFSETQ. V dropped 4 bases and J dropped 3 bases, with 14 bases sitting between them. The length of the CDR3 is 16 residues.

This clone has just a few counts. This chain uses TRBV4-3 with TRBJ1-2; a possible D gene is TRBD1 (5 bases). The ends were cut back, 1 base at V and 3 bases at J, with 12 bases in the middle. CDR3 length equals 15 residues. Germline V gene data show CDR1 as LGHNA and CDR2 as YSLEER. Written as DNA, the CDR3 is TGCGCCAGCAGCCAAGTGGGGGAGGGGCACTATGGCTACACCTTC. This translates into CASSQVGEGHYGYTF.

Comments on this clone: Different DNA sequences within this sample yield the same CDR3. V usage is TRBV7-2 and J usage is TRBJ1-1; D unclear. Deletions cut 1 base from V and 8 bases from J, with 11 bases between. The length of the CDR3 is 13 residues. Germline V lookup: CDR1 SGHTA, CDR2 FQGNSA. CDR3 region: CASSLVRGSEAFF. The CDR3 DNA sequence: TGTGCCAGCAGCTTAGTTCGGGGTTCGGAAGCTTTCTTT.

This clone was counted between two and nine times. The chain links TRBV30 to TRBJ1-2; D unclear. Trimming shortened V by 4 bases and J by 6 bases, and 12 bases separated the two germline ends. In germline, CDR1 is GTSNPN, CDR2 SVGIG (reference sequence). The CDR3 runs 12 residues. The DNA for the CDR3 is TGTGCCTGGATTCGAGACTCTGATGGCTACACCTTC. Its protein product is CAWIRDSDGYTF.

The table lists this clone with a few counts. The chain uses TRBV5-1 and TRBJ2-7; D is undetermined. Trimming left V 0 bases short and J 2 bases short, with 12 bases between. This CDR3 region has 15 residues. Germline V gene lookup returns CDR1 SGHRS and CDR2 YFSETQ. CDR3 region: CASSLVSHLPYEQYF. In nucleotides, the CDR3 is TGCGCCAGCAGCTTGGTGAGCCACTTACCCTACGAGCAGTACTTC.

The chain employs TRBV15 and TRBJ1-1; no reliable D call. From germline, CDR1 is LNHNV and CDR2 YYDKDF (reference sequence). CDR3 size: 15 residues. V lost 5 bases, J lost 0 bases, and 13 bases lay in between. The CDR3 here is CATSERYGLNTEAFF. The CDR3 nucleotides read TGTGCCACCAGCGAGAGGTACGGGTTGAACACTGAAGCTTTCTTT.

The chain joins TRBV2 to TRBJ2-6, with a weak D call TRBD1 (6 bases). This CDR3 contains 14 residues. Looked up from germline, CDR1 is SNHLY and CDR2 is FYNNEI. Trimming removed 8 bases from V and 7 bases from J, with 15 bases in between. DNA for the CDR3: TGTGCCAGCGTCGAGGGACAAAGAGCCAACGTCCTGACTTTC. This codes for CASVEGQRANVLTF.

The V call is TRBV27, the J call TRBJ2-5, with D unclear. Trimming removed 5 bases from V and 5 bases from J, with 15 bases in between. The CDR3 has 14 residues. CDR1 and CDR2 (germline): MNHEY, SMNVEV (reference sequence). The CDR3 DNA is TGTGCCAGCAGTCCAAAACTTGTGAGGGAGACCCAGTACTTC. Its translation: CASSPKLVRETQYF.

The chain employs TRBV4-3 and TRBJ1-5; tentatively, D is TRBD1 (6 bases). CDR1 and CDR2 from the germline V gene are LGHNA and YSLEER. Trimming removed 1 base from V and 5 bases from J, with 21 bases in between. This CDR3 has 18 amino acids. The CDR3 loop reads CASSQVEGEWGSHQPQHF. CDR3 DNA sequence: TGCGCCAGCAGCCAAGTCGAGGGGGAATGGGGTTCCCATCAGCCCCAGCATTTT.

The gene calls are TRBV18 and TRBJ2-7; 8 bases align to TRBD2. The CDR3 is 15 residues long. V lost 5 bases, J lost 5 bases, and 11 bases stayed unmatched. Per germline, CDR1 KGHSH and CDR2 LQKENI. Here the CDR3 DNA reads TGTGCCAGCTCAACTACCGGGACTAGTCTGAACGAGCAGTACTTC. Translating gives CASSTTGTSLNEQYF.

This clone was picked up a small number of times. V and J are TRBV15 and TRBJ2-2; perhaps TRBD1 as D (6 bases). The CDR3 contains 15 residues. With 0 bases removed from V and 1 base from J, the gap between germline ends came to 6 bases. Germline V lookup: CDR1 LNHNV, CDR2 YYDKDF (reference sequence). CDR3: CATSRETGNTGELFF. As DNA, the CDR3 is TGTGCCACCAGCAGAGAGACAGGGAACACCGGGGAGCTGTTTTTT.

This clone was counted only a few times. The chain uses TRBV18 and TRBJ1-5; no firm D call. Germline V lookup: CDR1 KGHSH, CDR2 LQKENI. The V end lost 5 bases, the J end lost 5 bases, and 10 bases lay between the germline ends. This CDR3 region has 13 residues. The CDR3 loop is CASSMGRDQPQHF. For the CDR3, the DNA is TGTGCCAGCTCAATGGGCAGAGATCAGCCCCAGCATTTT.

The chain employs TRBV18 and TRBJ1-1; 7 bases are shared with TRBD1. The CDR3 spans 16 residues. Germline lookup yields CDR1 KGHSH and CDR2 LQKENI. The V gene end was trimmed by 3 bases and the J gene end by 3 bases; junction bases not matched to a gene: 10. The CDR3 DNA reads as TGTGCCAGCTCACCCCCCTCGACAGGGTCGGACACTGAAGCTTTCTTT. Translation: CASSPPSTGSDTEAFF.

This sequence joins TRBV5-1 and TRBJ2-7; 9 bases align to TRBD2. The CDR3 is 15 amino acids. Per germline, CDR1 SGHRS and CDR2 YFSETQ. The J segment lost 2 bases and the V segment lost 4 bases, leaving 7 bases of the junction unmatched. The CDR3 nucleotides are TGCGCCAGCAGCATGACTAGCGGACGAACCTACGAGCAGTACTTC. Protein: CASSMTSGRTYEQYF.

The V call is TRBV18, the J call TRBJ1-1; 8 bases align to TRBD1. The trim removed 6 bases at V and 1 base at J, leaving 7 bases unmatched. CDR1 is KGHSH, CDR2 LQKENI, per germline. The CDR3 is 15 amino acids. CDR3 protein: CASSQDRERNTEAFF. The CDR3 bases are TGTGCCAGCTCGCAGGACAGGGAGAGGAACACTGAAGCTTTCTTT.

There are a few counts of this clone. The gene calls are TRBV15 and TRBJ2-3; TRBD1 is a possible D gene (5 bases). Germline CDR1 and CDR2: LNHNV and YYDKDF (reference sequence). The CDR3 spans 16 residues. Trimming shortened V by 7 bases and J by 2 bases, and 19 bases separated the two germline ends. CDR3 amino acids: CATNRQSNPFTDTQYF. The CDR3 nucleotides are TGTGCCACCAATAGACAGTCGAATCCCTTCACAGATACGCAGTATTTT.

As concerns this clone: A junction boundary mismatches the germline segment, possibly from a read error. The chain uses TRBV7-9 and TRBJ2-1; 11 bases agree with TRBD2. This CDR3 contains 14 residues. The V gene's germline CDR1 is SEHNR and CDR2 FQNEAQ (reference sequence). The DNA of the CDR3 is TGTGCCAGCAGTTTAGCGGGAGGGACCAATGAGCAGTTCTTC. This sequence encodes CASSLAGGTNEQFF.

The chain links TRBV28 to TRBJ2-3; D remains ambiguous. The length of the CDR3 is 12 residues. V was shortened by 3 bases and J by 6 bases, with 7 bases between the two germline ends. Germline V gene data show CDR1 as MDHEN and CDR2 as SYDVKM. CDR3 bases: TGTGCCAGCAGTTTTTCTCCGGATACGCAGTATTTT. Translated, it gives CASSFSPDTQYF.

The chain uses TRBV6-1 and TRBJ2-1; possibly TRBD1 for D (5 bases). V shed 11 bases and J shed 4 bases, with 12 bases lying between them. The germline CDR1 and CDR2 sequences are MNHNS and SASEGT. The CDR3 is 12 amino acids. CDR3 nucleotide sequence: TGTGCCGGATCTCGACAGTACAATGAGCAGTTCTTC. This codes for CAGSRQYNEQFF.

In this sample, this clone turned up a few times. The V call is TRBV28, the J call TRBJ2-7; 10 bases fit TRBD2. Trimming removed 5 bases from V and 11 bases from J; junction bases left unmatched: 6. The V gene's germline CDR1 is MDHEN and CDR2 SYDVKM. The CDR3 runs 12 residues. The CDR3, as DNA: TGTGCCAGCAGTACCTTAGCGGGAGGAGAGTACTTC. Protein: CASSTLAGGEYF.

V is TRBV5-1 and J is TRBJ2-5; 7 bases are a match to TRBD2. The DNA matches TRBJ2-7 better at its end, which makes the J call doubtful. There are 17 residues in the CDR3. The germline V gene encodes CDR1 SGHRS and CDR2 YFSETQ. This CDR3 reads CASSLAPKKREPYEQYF. The CDR3 DNA reads as TGCGCCAGCAGCTTGGCGCCTAAAAAGCGGGAACCTTACGAGCAGTACTTC.

The V call is TRBV5-1, the J call TRBJ1-1, with a weak D call TRBD1 (5 bases). The CDR3 extends over 15 amino acids. Trimming removed 1 base at V and 1 base at J, with 11 bases between. The germline V gene encodes CDR1 SGHRS and CDR2 YFSETQ. In nucleotides, the CDR3 is TGCGCCAGCAGCTTGCAGGGCCCAGGGAACACTGAAGCTTTCTTT. Protein: CASSLQGPGNTEAFF.

This clone has more than one count but fewer than ten. The J gene is TRBJ2-7, the V gene TRBV18, with TRBD1 as a possible D gene (6 bases). There are 15 residues in the CDR3. Germline values: CDR1 KGHSH, CDR2 LQKENI. The V gene lost 2 bases and the J gene lost 3 bases, with 14 bases spanning the gap. The CDR3 DNA follows: TGTGCCAGCTCACCATATCCGAGGGACAACTACGAGCAGTACTTC. Protein: CASSPYPRDNYEQYF.